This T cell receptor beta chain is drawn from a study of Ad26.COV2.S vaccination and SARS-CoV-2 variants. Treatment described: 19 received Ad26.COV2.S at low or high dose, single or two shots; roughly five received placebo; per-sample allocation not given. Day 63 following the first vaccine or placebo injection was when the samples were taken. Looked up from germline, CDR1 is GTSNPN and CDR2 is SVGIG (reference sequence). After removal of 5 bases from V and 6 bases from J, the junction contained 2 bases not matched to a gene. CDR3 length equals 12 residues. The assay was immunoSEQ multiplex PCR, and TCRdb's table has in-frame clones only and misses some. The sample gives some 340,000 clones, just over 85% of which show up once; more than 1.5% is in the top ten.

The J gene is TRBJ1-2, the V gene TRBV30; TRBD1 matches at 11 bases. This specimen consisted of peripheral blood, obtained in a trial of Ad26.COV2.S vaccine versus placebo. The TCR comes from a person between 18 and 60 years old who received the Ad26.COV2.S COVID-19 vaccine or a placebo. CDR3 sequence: CAWGDRGNGYTF. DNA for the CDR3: TGTGCCTGGGGGGACAGGGGGAATGGCTACACCTTC.